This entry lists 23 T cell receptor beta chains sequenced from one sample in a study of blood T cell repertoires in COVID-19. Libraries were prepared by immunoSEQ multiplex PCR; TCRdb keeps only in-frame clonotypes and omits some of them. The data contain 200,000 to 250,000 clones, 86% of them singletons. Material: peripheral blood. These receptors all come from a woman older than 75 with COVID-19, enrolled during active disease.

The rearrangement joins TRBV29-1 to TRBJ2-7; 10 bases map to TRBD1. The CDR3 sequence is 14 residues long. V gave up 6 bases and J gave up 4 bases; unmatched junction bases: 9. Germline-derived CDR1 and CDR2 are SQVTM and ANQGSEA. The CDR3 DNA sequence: TGCAGCGTCGCCCCGGGACAGGGGAATTACGAGCAGTACTTC. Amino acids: CSVAPGQGNYEQYF.

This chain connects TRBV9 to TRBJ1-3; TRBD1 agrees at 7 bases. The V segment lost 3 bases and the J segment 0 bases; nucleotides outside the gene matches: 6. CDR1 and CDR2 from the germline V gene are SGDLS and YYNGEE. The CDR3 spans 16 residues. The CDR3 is CASSAYRGFSGNTIYF. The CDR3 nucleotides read TGTGCCAGCAGCGCGTACAGGGGATTCTCTGGAAACACCATATATTTT.

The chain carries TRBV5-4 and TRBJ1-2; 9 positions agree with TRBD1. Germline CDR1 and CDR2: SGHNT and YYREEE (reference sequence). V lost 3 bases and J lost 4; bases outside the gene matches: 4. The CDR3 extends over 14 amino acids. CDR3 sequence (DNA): TGTGCCAGCAGCTCGGGACAGGGTCTCTATGGCTACACCTTC. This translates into CASSSGQGLYGYTF.

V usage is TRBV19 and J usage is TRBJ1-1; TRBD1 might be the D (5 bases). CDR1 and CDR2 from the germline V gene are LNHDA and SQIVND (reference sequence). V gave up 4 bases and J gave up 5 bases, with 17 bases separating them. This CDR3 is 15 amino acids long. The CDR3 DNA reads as TGTGCCAGTAGTACCCAGCAGGGTGTTAGGACTGAAGCTTTCTTT. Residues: CASSTQQGVRTEAFF. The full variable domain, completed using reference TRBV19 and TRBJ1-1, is DGGITQSPKYLFRKEGQNVTLSCEQNLNHDAMYWYRQDPGQGLRLIYYSQIVNDFQKGDIAEGYSVSREKKESFPLTVTSAQKNPTAFYLCASSTQQGVRTEAFFGQGTRLTVV.

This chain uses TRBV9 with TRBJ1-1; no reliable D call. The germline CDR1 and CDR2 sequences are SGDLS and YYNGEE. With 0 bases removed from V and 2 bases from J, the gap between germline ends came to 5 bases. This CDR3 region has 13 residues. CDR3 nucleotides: TGTGCCAGCAGCGTAGACTCTAACACTGAAGCTTTCTTT. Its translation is CASSVDSNTEAFF.

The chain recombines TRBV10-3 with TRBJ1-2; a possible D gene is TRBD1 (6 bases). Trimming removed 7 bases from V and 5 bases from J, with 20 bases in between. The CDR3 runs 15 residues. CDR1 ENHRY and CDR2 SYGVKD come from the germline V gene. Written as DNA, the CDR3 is TGTGCCATCACTCCATTACAGGGTTCTGGGTATGGCTACACCTTC. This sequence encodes CAITPLQGSGYGYTF.

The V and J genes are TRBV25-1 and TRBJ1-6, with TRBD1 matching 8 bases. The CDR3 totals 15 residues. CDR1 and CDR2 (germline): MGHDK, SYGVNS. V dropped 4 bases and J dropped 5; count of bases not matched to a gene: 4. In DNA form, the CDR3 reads TGTGCCAGCAGTGTCGGACAGGGTAATAATTCACCCCTCCACTTT. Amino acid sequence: CASSVGQGNNSPLHF.

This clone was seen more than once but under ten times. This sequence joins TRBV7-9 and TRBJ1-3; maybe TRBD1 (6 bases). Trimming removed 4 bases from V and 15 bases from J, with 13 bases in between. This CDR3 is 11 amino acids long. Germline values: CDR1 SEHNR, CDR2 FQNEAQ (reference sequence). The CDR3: CASSSTGSGYF. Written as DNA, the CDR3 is TGTGCCAGCAGCTCCACAGGGTCCGGATATTTT.

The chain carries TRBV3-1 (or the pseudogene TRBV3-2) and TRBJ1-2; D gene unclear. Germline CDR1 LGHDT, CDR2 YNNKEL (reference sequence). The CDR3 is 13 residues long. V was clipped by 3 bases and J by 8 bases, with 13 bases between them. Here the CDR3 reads CASSQLRKEGYTF. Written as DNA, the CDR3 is TGTGCCAGCAGCCAGCTCCGAAAGGAGGGCTACACCTTC.

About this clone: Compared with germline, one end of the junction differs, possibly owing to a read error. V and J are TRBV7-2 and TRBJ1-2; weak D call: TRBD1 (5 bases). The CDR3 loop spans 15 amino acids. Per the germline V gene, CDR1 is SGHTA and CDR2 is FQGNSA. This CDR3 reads CASSIAIQAVYGYTF. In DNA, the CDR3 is TGTGCCAGCAGCATAGCCATACAGGCTGTCTATGGCTACACCTTC.

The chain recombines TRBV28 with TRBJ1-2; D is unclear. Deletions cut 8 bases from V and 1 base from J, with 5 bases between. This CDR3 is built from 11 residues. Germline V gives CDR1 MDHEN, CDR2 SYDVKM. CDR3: CASEVNYGYTF. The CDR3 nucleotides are TGTGCCAGCGAGGTTAACTATGGCTACACCTTC.

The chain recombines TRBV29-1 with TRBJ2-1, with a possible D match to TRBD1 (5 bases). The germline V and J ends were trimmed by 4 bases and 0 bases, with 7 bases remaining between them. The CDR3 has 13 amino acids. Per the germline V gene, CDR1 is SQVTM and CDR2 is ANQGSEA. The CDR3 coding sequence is TGCAGCGTTGGACAGAGCTCCTACAATGAGCAGTTCTTC. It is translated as CSVGQSSYNEQFF.

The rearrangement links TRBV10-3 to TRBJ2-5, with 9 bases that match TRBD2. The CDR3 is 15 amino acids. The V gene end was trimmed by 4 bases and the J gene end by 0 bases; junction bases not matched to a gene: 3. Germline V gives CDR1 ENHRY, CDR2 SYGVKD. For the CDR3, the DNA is TGTGCCATCAGTGTTAGCGGGGGACACCAAGAGACCCAGTACTTC. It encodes CAISVSGGHQETQYF.

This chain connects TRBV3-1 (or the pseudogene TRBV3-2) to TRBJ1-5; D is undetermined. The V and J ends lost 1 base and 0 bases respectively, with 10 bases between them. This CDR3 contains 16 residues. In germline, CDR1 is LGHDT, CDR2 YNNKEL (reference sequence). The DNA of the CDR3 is TGTGCCAGCAGCCAAGGCATACTAGATAGCAATCAGCCCCAGCATTTT. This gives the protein CASSQGILDSNQPQHF.

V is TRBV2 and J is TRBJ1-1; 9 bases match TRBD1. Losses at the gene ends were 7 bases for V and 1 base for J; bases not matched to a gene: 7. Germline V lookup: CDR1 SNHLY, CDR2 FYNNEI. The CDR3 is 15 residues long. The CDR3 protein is CASTSRDRENTEAFF. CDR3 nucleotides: TGTGCCAGCACCTCCCGGGACAGGGAGAACACTGAAGCTTTCTTT.

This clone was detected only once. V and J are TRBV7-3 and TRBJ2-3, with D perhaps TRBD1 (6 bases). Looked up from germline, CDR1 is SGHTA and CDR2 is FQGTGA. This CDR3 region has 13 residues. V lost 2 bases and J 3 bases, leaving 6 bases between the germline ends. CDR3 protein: CASSLQGTDTQYF. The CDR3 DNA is TGTGCCAGCAGCTTACAGGGGACAGATACGCAGTATTTT. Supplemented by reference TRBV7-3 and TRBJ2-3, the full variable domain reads GAGVSQTPSNKVTEKGKYVELRCDPISGHTALYWYRQSLGQGPEFLIYFQGTGAADDSGLPNDRFFAVRPEGSVSTLKIQRTERGDSAVYLCASSLQGTDTQYFGPGTRLTVL.

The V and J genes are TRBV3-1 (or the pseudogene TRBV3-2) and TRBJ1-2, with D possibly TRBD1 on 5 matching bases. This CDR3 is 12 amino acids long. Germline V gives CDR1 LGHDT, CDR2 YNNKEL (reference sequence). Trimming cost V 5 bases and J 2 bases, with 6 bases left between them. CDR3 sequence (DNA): TGTGCCAGCAGCAGACAGAACTATGGCTACACCTTC. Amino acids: CASSRQNYGYTF.

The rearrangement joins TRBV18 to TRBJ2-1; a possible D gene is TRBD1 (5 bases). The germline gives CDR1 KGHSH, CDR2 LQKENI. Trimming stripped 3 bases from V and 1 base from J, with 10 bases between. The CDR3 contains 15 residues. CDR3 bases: TGTGCCAGCTCACCGCTACAGGTTTCCTACAATGAGCAGTTCTTC. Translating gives CASSPLQVSYNEQFF.

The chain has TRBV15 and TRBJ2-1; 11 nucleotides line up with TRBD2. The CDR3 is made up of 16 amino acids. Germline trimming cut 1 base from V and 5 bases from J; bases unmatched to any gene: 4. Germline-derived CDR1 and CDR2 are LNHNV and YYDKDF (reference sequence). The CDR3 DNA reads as TGTGCCACCAGCAGAGCAGCTAGCGGGGGGAACAATGAGCAGTTCTTC. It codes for CATSRAASGGNNEQFF.

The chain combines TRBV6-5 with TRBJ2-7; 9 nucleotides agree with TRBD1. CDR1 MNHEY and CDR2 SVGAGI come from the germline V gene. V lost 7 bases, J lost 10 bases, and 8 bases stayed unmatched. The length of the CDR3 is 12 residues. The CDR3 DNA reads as TGTGCCAGCACTAACCCGGGACAGGGCCAGTACGTC. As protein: CASTNPGQGQYV.

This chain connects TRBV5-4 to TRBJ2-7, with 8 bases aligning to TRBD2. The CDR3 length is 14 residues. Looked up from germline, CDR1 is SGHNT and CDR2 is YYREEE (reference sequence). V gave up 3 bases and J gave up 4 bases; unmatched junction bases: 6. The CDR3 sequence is CASSSSAGAYEQYF. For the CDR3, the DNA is TGTGCCAGCAGCTCCTCAGCGGGGGCATACGAGCAGTACTTC.

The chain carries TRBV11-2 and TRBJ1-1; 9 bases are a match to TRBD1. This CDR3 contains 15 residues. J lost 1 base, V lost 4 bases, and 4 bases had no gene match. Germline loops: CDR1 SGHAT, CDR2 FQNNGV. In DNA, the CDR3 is TGTGCCAGCAGCTACCGGGACAGGGAGAACACTGAAGCTTTCTTT. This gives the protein CASSYRDRENTEAFF. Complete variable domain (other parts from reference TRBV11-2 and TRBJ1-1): EAGVAQSPRYKIIEKRQSVAFWCNPISGHATLYWYQQILGQGPKLLIQFQNNGVVDDSQLPKDRFSAERLKGVDSTLKIQPAKLEDSAVYLCASSYRDRENTEAFFGQGTRLTVV.

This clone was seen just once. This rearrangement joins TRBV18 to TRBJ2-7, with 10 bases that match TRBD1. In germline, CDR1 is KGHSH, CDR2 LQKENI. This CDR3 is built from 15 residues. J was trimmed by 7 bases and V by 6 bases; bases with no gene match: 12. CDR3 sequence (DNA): TGTGCCAGCTCCCCTGACAGGGGGCGCGTCGGTGAGCAGTACGTC. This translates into CASSPDRGRVGEQYV.